This T cell receptor beta chain was obtained from a study of T cell changes during pregnancy in multiple sclerosis. Some clones are missing from TCRdb's copy, which holds only in-frame ones; the method was immunoSEQ multiplex PCR. The repertoire holds more than 55,000 clones, with approximately 92% as singletons. V was shortened by 5 bases and J by 5 bases, with 10 bases between the two germline ends. CDR3 size: 13 residues. The germline CDR1 and CDR2 sequences are MNHEY and SMNVEV (reference sequence). This TCR derives from a female donor with multiple sclerosis, enrolled in a pregnancy study. J is TRBJ1-5 and V is TRBV27; D is unclear. Here the sequenced sample was peripheral blood, taken in the third trimester of pregnancy. CDR3 DNA: TGTGCCAGCAGTCTTGAGAAATATCAGCCCCAGCATTTT. This gives the protein CASSLEKYQPQHF.